These T cell receptor beta chains were read from a single sample in a study of cytomegalovirus exposure and HLA in healthy donors. Generated by immunoSEQ multiplex PCR, the TCRdb table keeps only in-frame clones and is missing some. The sample has around 110,000 clones, more than 55% seen once. The sequenced material came from PBMCs. The receptors shown here come from a man aged 18 to 29 in good health and CMV-seronegative. CDR3s include the opening cysteine and the closing phenylalanine or tryptophan. A D gene is named only where the DNA matches it firmly. Where a row states a size, it is once, few, many or the class of an expanded clone; other rows omit it.

TRBD1 | TRBJ2-7 | TRBV7-8 | . | TGTGCCAGCAGCCCACAGGGGGACGAGCAGTACTTC | CASSPQGDEQYF
. | TRBJ2-7 | TRBV19 | . | TGTGCCAGTAGTTTCGGCAGGGGCTACGAGCAGTACTTC | CASSFGRGYEQYF
. | TRBJ2-1 | TRBV7-9 | . | TGTGCCAGCAGCTTTAGGGGGGGGACAGGAGCTTACAATGAGCAGTTCTTC | CASSFRGGTGAYNEQFF
. | TRBJ1-5 | TRBV10-2 | . | TGCGCCTCACGGGGGGGCAATCAGCCCCAGCATTTT | CASRGGNQPQHF
TRBD1 | TRBJ2-7 | TRBV18 | few | TGTGCCAGCTCACCACTAGTGACAGGGGTCTCCTACGAGCAGTACTTC | CASSPLVTGVSYEQYF
. | TRBJ1-1 | TRBV5-4 | . | TGTGCCAGCAGCTTTCGAGGGTTTACGAACACTGAAGCTTTCTTT | CASSFRGFTNTEAFF
TRBD2 | TRBJ2-7 | TRBV7-9 | . | TGTGCCAGCAGCTCAGGGGGGGGGACTAGCGGGAGTTGGTACGAGCAGTACTTC | CASSSGGGTSGSWYEQYF
TRBD1 | TRBJ1-5 | TRBV19 | . | TGTGCCAGTCGTATATATCGGGGGCAGGGGGGCAATCAGCCCCAGCATTTT | CASRIYRGQGGNQPQHF
. | TRBJ2-1 | TRBV4-3 | few | TGCGCCAGCAGCCAACGCGGCGGGACGCATGAGCAGTTCTTC | CASSQRGGTHEQFF
. | TRBJ2-1 | TRBV7-9 | . | TGTGCCAGCAGCTCCGCTAGAGAGGATGAGCAGTTCTTC | CASSSAREDEQFF
TRBD1 | TRBJ2-7 | TRBV7-2 | . | TGTGCCAGCAGCGAAACAGGGGGCTACGAGCAGTACTTC | CASSETGGYEQYF
. | TRBJ1-5 | TRBV5-3 | . | TGTGCCAGACAAACCCCGGGAGTAGGACAGCCCCAGCATTTT | CARQTPGVGQPQHF
. | TRBJ2-7 | TRBV5-1 | few | TGCGCCAGCAGCTTGGATAAGGCGGGGTACTACGAGCAGTACTTC | CASSLDKAGYYEQYF
TRBD2 | TRBJ2-5 | TRBV13 | . | TGTGCCAGCAGCTTAACTAGCGGGGGGGGAACCCAGTACTTC | CASSLTSGGGTQYF
. | TRBJ2-2 | TRBV10-1 | . | TGCGCCAGCAGTTCAGCGACCATTACCGGGGAGCTGTTTTTT | CASSSATITGELFF
. | TRBJ1-5 | TRBV2 | . | TGTGCCAGCACCCGGGGATCTGATCAGCCCCAGCATTTT | CASTRGSDQPQHF
. | TRBJ2-3 | TRBV30 | few | TGTGCCTGGAGCTCCGGGAGCACAGATACGCAGTATTTT | CAWSSGSTDTQYF
. | TRBJ2-2 | TRBV7-3 | few | TGTGCCAGCAGCCCCCACTTAGCCACCACCGGGGAGCTGTTTTTT | CASSPHLATTGELFF
TRBD2 | TRBJ2-2 | TRBV4-3 | . | TGCGCCAGCAGCCAATCTAGCGGGAGGTTCAGGGCCGGGGAGCTGTTTTTT | CASSQSSGRFRAGELFF
. | TRBJ1-2 | TRBV7-9 | few | TGTGCCAGCAGCTTATTCGATGGCTACACCTTC | CASSLFDGYTF
. | TRBJ1-3 | TRBV10-2 | . | TGCGCCAGCAGACCCCAGACAGGAAACTCTGGAAACACCATATATTTT | CASRPQTGNSGNTIYF
TRBD1 | TRBJ1-4 | TRBV19 | . | TGTGCCAGTAGTATGCGGGACAGGGGTTCTAATGAAAAACTGTTTTTT | CASSMRDRGSNEKLFF
. | TRBJ2-1 | TRBV5-4 | . | TGTGCCAGCAGCTTCACTCCCTTGGGGCTAGCGTACAATGAGCAGTTCTTC | CASSFTPLGLAYNEQFF
. | TRBJ1-6 | TRBV4-2 | . | TGTGCCAGCAGCCCAGTCGAGGGGGAGAGGGATTCACCCCTCCACTTT | CASSPVEGERDSPLHF